This T cell receptor beta chain originates from a study of cytomegalovirus exposure and HLA in healthy donors (dated by TCRdb to 2016 to 2017). For the wider study: An earlier analysis of fewer than 750 of the donors reported approximately 260 Gb of sequence data and 117 million unique TCR beta sequences obtained from approximately 180 million T cells. An early release covering around 630 HLA-typed donors comprised approximately 300 gigabases of sequencing data and around 80 million unique TCR sequences. Of the 398 genotyped donors, approximately 83% fell in the genetic ancestry cluster associated with self-reported Caucasian donors. The study aimed to test whether signatures of past pathogen exposure could be identified by cataloging public T cell receptors. The T cell repertoires of some 700 subjects were profiled by immunosequencing and related to cytomegalovirus serostatus. A separate validation cohort of 90 to 150 different subjects was used in addition to the roughly 670-subject first cohort. To predict cytomegalovirus infection status, the study combined high-throughput TCR immunosequencing, statistical association of individual TCRs with disease status, and machine learning. A later analysis re-examined previously published TCR beta repertoires from roughly 720 donors and added high-resolution HLA genotyping to investigate patterns of TCR occurrence. The later analysis used no new phenotypic data to find candidate immune exposures, relying instead on TCR beta sequences and their occurrence across donors. In an earlier analysis of 587 of the donors, high-throughput TCR beta sequencing was used to judge whether each TCR beta V gene segment behaved as functional or pseudogenic. Donor age, sex, ethnicity and CMV serostatus were compiled alongside the repertoire data. A later genetic analysis used genome-wide SNP genotypes for about three fifths of the 666 donors, treating that subset as a discovery cohort. Every repertoire in the discovery cohort had been generated on one and the same sequencing platform. Both class I and class II loci were covered by HLA typing, at four-digit resolution. Typing coverage differed by locus: A, B, C, DRB1 and DQB1 were typed in roughly 629-640 donors, DQA1 in around 500, DPA1 in some 610, and DPB1 in 472. Roughly 5 DR-DQ haplotypes were handled as single units for association and clustering because linkage in the cohort was strong. Among roughly 400 genotyped donors of the cohort, an average of approximately 240,000 unique TCR beta nucleotide sequences were sequenced per donor, about a sixth of them non-productive.

Overall study results and their limits: A later analysis associated 16,951 TCR beta sequences with specific HLA alleles at a false discovery rate of 0.05. Strong co-occurrence of HLA alleles, especially DR and DQ, made assigning TCR associations to individual alleles difficult. Only TCR beta chains were sequenced in this cohort, and the absence of alpha or paired-chain data limited detectable features. In a later analysis, TCR association rates were found to vary across HLA loci, with the most associated TCRs seen for DRB1 alleles and the fewest for HLA-C alleles. A total of 150 or so TCR beta chains were listed by the study as associated with cytomegalovirus. A further reported finding was that TCR beta sequences accurately predicted the HLA-A and HLA-B alleles for most subjects in the first cohort. Because HLA typing was unavailable for some donors at each locus, only the typed subset was used in association tests. About 17 rarely observed V segments, including chromosome 9 orphons, were excluded from the earlier analysis of about 610 of the donors because counts were too low. In a later genetic analysis, fewer N-insertions in productive TCRs were reported among donors in an Asian-associated ancestry cluster than the 666-donor mean. Roughly uniform sequencing depth across donors was assumed in presence/absence analyses, although this assumption may not hold. The classifier was reported to diagnose cytomegalovirus status with high specificity and sensitivity in both the original cohort and the validation cohort. A later analysis reported that several top co-occurrence clusters appeared linked to parvovirus B19, influenza, CMV and Epstein-Barr virus. A cluster of highly shared sequence variants was judged likely to represent a technical artifact of the sequencing pipeline. In vitro tests confirmed that a few of the cytomegalovirus-associated TCR beta chains recognize cytomegalovirus antigens. Immune exposure information for the cohort was limited to CMV serostatus. Some IMGT-functional V segments, including TRBV6-2 and TRBV6-3, could not be told apart with the 87-base-pair reads, so those segments were excluded. An earlier analysis of several hundred of the donors showed that most TCR beta V segments appeared in productive rearrangements either about 87% or about 30% of the time, which broadly matched IMGT annotations. Most TCR sequences were observed very rarely across donors, whereas some public TCRs were present in many individuals. Correlated functional status among segregating V segments might be attributable to linkage disequilibrium, but an unknown experimental factor could not be ruled out. In a later analysis, HLA-associated TCR beta chains were found to be more clonally expanded and to have lower generation probabilities than equally common non-associated chains. According to the authors, the approach could potentially be generalized to other disease states and immunological phenotypes. According to a later analysis, most CMV-associated TCR beta chains appeared to be HLA-restricted, and the HLA associations seemed to be driven largely by CMV exposure. An association between a missense DCLRE1C variant and V-gene and J-gene trimming of TCR beta chains was found in a later genetic analysis and replicated in an independent cohort.

Libraries were built with the immunoSEQ multiplex PCR assay. The multiplex PCR relied on a mix of 60 forward primers for TCR Vbeta segments and 13 reverse primers for TCR Jbeta segments. A multiplex PCR assay on genomic DNA amplified the CDR3 region of rearranged TCR beta genes. On the Illumina HiSeq System, the amplified TCR beta libraries were sequenced as 87-base-pair reads. As for how the authors treated the data: A later analysis tallied tens of millions of unique TCR beta chains across the 640 or so repertoires, and approximately 12 million of those chains were shared by two or more donors. To remove PCR and sequencing errors, raw reads were error-corrected and collapsed into unique sequences using a nearest-neighbor algorithm that merged closely related sequences. CDR3 sequences were aligned to IMGT reference sequences to assign V, D and J gene segments. For a sequence to be retained, a match of at least six nucleotides to both a V gene segment and a J gene segment was required. A rearrangement counted as productive if the CDR3 had no stop codons and remained in frame with V and J, and every other rearrangement counted as non-productive. Following IMGT convention, CDR3 was defined as the stretch from the second conserved V-encoded cysteine up to the conserved J-encoded phenylalanine. In an earlier analysis of roughly 580 of the donors, sequences lacking an unambiguous match to a single V gene segment were excluded. In an earlier analysis of 587 of the donors, V segments were called functional above 56.7% productive rearrangements and were called segregating when the between-donor standard deviation exceeded 5%. A statistical classification framework was built for diagnosing cytomegalovirus status from the catalog of TCR beta chain sequences. A later analysis assigned V and J genes by comparing TCR nucleotide sequences with IMGT/GENE-DB human TR gene sequences. Using the TCRdist pipeline, a later analysis assigned CDR3 sequences along with most-parsimonious VDJ recombination scenarios. In a later analysis, every TCR beta chain was defined by the combination of its CDR3 amino acid sequence and its V-gene family, and reads without a unique V-gene family were dropped. A later analysis removed several hundred highly shared, low-generation-probability nucleotide sequences to deal with suspected cross-contamination and a sequencing artifact. A later analysis calculated a clonal expansion index for each public chain from normalized within-repertoire ranks of inferred template counts. Generation probabilities in a later analysis came from a VDJ recombination model fitted to out-of-frame rearrangements, and those results were checked against IGoR. Hypergeometric tests were used in a later analysis to score TCR-TCR, TCR-HLA and TCR-CMV co-occurrence, with a repertoire-size bias correction applied to the TCR pairs. A later analysis estimated false discovery rates by permuting HLA or CMV assignments 20 times. In a later analysis, co-occurring TCRs were grouped using DBSCAN, with TCRdist sequence similarity added in when clustering inside HLA-allele-positive subsets. Repertoires with fewer than 30,000 or more than 120,000 public chains, plus five repertoires with anomalous nucleotide sharing, were excluded from co-occurrence clustering. In its TCRdb copy, this immuneACCESS table keeps in-frame sequences only and misses some clones. Where compared with another copy, unresolved V genes explain less than half of these, and the others have no known cause. For V, J and clone size, that table is used; D and trimming come from the DNA. Recorded for this sample are 150,000 or so clones; around 67% of them occurred a single time. Clones ranked in the top ten supply under 2% of the sample.

This clone was detected only a few times. It has no known antigen specificity. Per-base quality was not reported, and no clone a single base away is much larger than it. A distance of 12 bases separates the germline ends of V and J, which lose 0 bases and 5 bases respectively. CDR1 is given as LGHNA and CDR2 as YSLEER, both from the germline V gene. There are 15 amino acids in the CDR3, from cysteine to phenylalanine inclusive. The retained sequence is limited to the CDR3, 45 bases, with the frame set at the first base. The cohort was made up of hundreds of healthy bone marrow donors. At the time of sampling, every cohort member was nominally healthy, though immune exposures that went unrecorded were likely present. The donor was CMV seronegative and belonged to the group of 352 seronegative cohort members. A peripheral blood sample was provided by each donor, and peripheral blood mononuclear cells were used for TCR beta sequencing. The Qiagen DNeasy Blood Extraction Kit was used to extract genomic DNA from the blood cell samples.

The specimen was PBMCs. This receptor was taken from a woman younger than 35 in good health and CMV-seronegative. The rearrangement combines TRBV4-3 with TRBJ2-3, and perhaps TRBD2 as D gene, on 6 matching bases. The nucleotide sequence is given as TGCGCCAGCAGCCAAGAACGGGGAGGAGTAGATACGCAGTATTTT. The resulting protein is CASSQERGGVDTQYF.